What follows describes a single T cell receptor (beta chain). The CDR3 covers 14 residues. Germline loops: CDR1 SNHLY, CDR2 FYNNEI. V trimming: 3 bases; J trimming: 2 bases; junction bases outside the gene matches: 4. This sample was included in a study of blood T cell repertoires in COVID-19. Per the study methods: Amplification of reference gene primers was used by the study to estimate nucleated cell counts. Measured with immunoSEQ multiplex PCR; TCRdb has only the in-frame clones, and not every one. Clonal size and the V and J genes are those of that table, whereas D and trimming came from the DNA. The repertoire consists of around 69,000 clones, with about 91% occurring once and the leading ten covering about 5%.

The sequence came from a woman aged 45-65 years with active COVID-19. Input material: peripheral blood. The J gene is TRBJ2-7, the V gene TRBV2; 7 nucleotides match TRBD1. CDR3 protein: CASSDGQGAYEQYF. CDR3 in DNA: TGTGCCAGCAGTGACGGGCAGGGGGCCTACGAGCAGTACTTC.